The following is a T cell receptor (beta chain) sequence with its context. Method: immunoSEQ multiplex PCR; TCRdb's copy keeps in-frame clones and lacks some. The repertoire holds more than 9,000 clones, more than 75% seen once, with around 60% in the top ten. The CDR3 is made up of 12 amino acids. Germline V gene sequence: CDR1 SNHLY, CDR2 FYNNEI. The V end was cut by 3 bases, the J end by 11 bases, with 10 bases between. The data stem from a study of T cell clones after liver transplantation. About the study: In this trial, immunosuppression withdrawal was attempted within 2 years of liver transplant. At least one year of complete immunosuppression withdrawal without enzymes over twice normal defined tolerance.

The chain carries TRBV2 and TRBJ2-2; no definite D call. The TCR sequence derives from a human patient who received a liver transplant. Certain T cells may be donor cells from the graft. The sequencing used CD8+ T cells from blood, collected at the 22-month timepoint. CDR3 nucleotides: TGTGCCAGCAGTGAGGAAGGGTTTGAGCTGTTTTTT. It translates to CASSEEGFELFF.